One TCR beta chain is described in this entry. These data belong to a study of shared clonotypes between healthy human individuals. Germline V gives CDR1 LNHDA, CDR2 SQIVND (reference sequence). The CDR3 length is 14 residues. The V gene lost 6 bases and the J gene lost 5 bases, with 14 bases spanning the gap. Naive CD4+ cells were CD45RA-selected; the remaining cells were memory. Genomic DNA of every subset was divided equally among multiple immunoSEQ plates. Method: immunoSEQ multiplex PCR; TCRdb's copy keeps in-frame clones and lacks some. The data hold around 2,000,000 clones, with roughly 94% observed a single time.

The V and J genes are TRBV19 and TRBJ2-1; TRBD2 is a possible D gene (7 bases). Specimen: naive CD4+ T cells sorted from blood. Subset reported: CD45RA+ positively selected. This TCR was sampled from a man aged 18 to 30 in good health. The CDR3 nucleotides read TGTGCCAGTAGCCTAGGGGGACTAAACAATGAGCAGTTCTTC. Translating it yields CASSLGGLNNEQFF. Complete variable domain (other parts from reference TRBV19 and TRBJ2-1): DGGITQSPKYLFRKEGQNVTLSCEQNLNHDAMYWYRQDPGQGLRLIYYSQIVNDFQKGDIAEGYSVSREKKESFPLTVTSAQKNPTAFYLCASSLGGLNNEQFFGPGTRLTVL.